This TCR beta chain was sequenced during a study of blood T cell repertoires in COVID-19. Study-level information: From the United States, Italy and Spain came samples of acute and convalescent COVID-19. PBMCs, B-cell-depleted T cells, or T cells provided the cDNA or gDNA that made up the material.

Authors' processing steps: Nucleated cell number was recorded as an estimate derived from reference gene primer amplification. Only in-frame clones appear in the TCRdb table, and some are missing; sequencing was by immunoSEQ multiplex PCR. That table furnishes V, J and clone size, whereas the DNA furnished D and trimming. The repertoire consists of some 77,000 clones, with roughly 83% occurring once and the leading ten covering 25% to 30%. CDR1 is SGHKS, CDR2 YYEKEE, per germline (reference sequence). This CDR3 region has 16 residues. V was pared by 4 bases and J by 4 bases, with 17 bases between. The specimen was peripheral blood. The chain combines TRBV5-5 with TRBJ2-2; D call uncertain. The receptor comes from a man aged 65 to 85 with acute or convalescent COVID-19. The CDR3 DNA sequence: TGTGCCAGCAGCCCCGAACCAAACCGCGGCACCGGGGAGCTGTTTTTT. Encoded protein: CASSPEPNRGTGELFF. Variable domain in full (rest from reference TRBV5-5 and TRBJ2-2): DAGVTQSPTHLIKTRGQQVTLRCSPISGHKSVSWYQQVLGQGPQFIFQYYEKEERGRGNFPDRFSARQFPNYSSELNVNALLLGDSALYLCASSPEPNRGTGELFFGEGSRLTVL.